The 19 T cell receptor beta chains in this list originate from one sample, sequenced in a study of T cells in Graves' hyperthyroidism and ophthalmopathy. TCR beta CDR3 regions were amplified from RNA transcripts. The primer set for the first-round RT-PCR of the TCR CDR3 was HTBI. TCRdb recomputed calls from the multiplex PCR reads with MiXCR, one row per CDR3 protein. Of around 700,000 distinct CDR3 sequences listed, over 35% are singletons. Specimen: blood. Receptor source: a woman between 40 and 50 years old with Graves' hyperthyroidism.

This chain links TRBV14 with TRBJ2-7; D possibly uses TRBD1 or TRBD2 (6 bases each). The V gene's germline CDR1 is SGHDN and CDR2 FVKESK. The CDR3 has 16 amino acids. Trimming took 0 bases from V and 3 from J, leaving 15 bases between them. CDR3 sequence: CASSQESRDTDYEQYF. The CDR3 DNA sequence: TGTGCCAGCAGCCAAGAATCGCGGGACACTGACTACGAGCAGTACTTC.

This chain uses TRBV2 with TRBJ1-2; TRBD1 matches 7 bases. V lost 4 bases, J lost 6 bases, and 17 bases stayed unmatched. CDR3 size: 17 residues. The germline gives CDR1 SNHLY, CDR2 FYNNEI. The CDR3 DNA reads TGTGCCAGCAGTGTGCCCACCCGACAGGGTTTGATCGATGGCTACACCTTC. It is translated as CASSVPTRQGLIDGYTF.

The chain is built from TRBV5-1 and TRBJ2-2; no definite D call. The CDR3 is made up of 18 amino acids. CDR1 and CDR2 from the germline V gene are SGHRS and YFSETQ. V lost 4 bases and J 0 bases, leaving 19 bases between the germline ends. The chain's CDR3 is CASSQESRMQSNTGELFF. In DNA form, the CDR3 reads TGCGCCAGCAGCCAAGAGAGCAGGATGCAATCGAACACCGGGGAGCTGTTTTTT. The whole variable domain, remainder taken from reference TRBV5-1 and TRBJ2-2, is KAGVTQTPRYLIKTRGQQVTLSCSPISGHRSVSWYQQTPGQGLQFLFEYFSETQRNKGNFPGRFSGRQFSNSRSEMNVSTLELGDSALYLCASSQESRMQSNTGELFFGEGSRLTVL.

Only a few counts were recorded for this clonotype. V gene TRBV27 combines with J gene TRBJ1-1, with TRBD1 matching over 8 bases. J lost 0 bases, V lost 4 bases, and 4 bases had no gene match. The CDR3 totals 15 residues. The germline V gene encodes CDR1 MNHEY and CDR2 SMNVEV (reference sequence). CDR3 protein: CASSSTGAMNTEAFF. CDR3 in DNA: TGTGCCAGCAGTTCGACAGGGGCCATGAACACTGAAGCTTTCTTT.

V and J are TRBV7-9 and TRBJ1-1; weak D call: TRBD1 (5 bases). The CDR3 contains 14 residues. V lost 5 bases, J lost 8 bases, and 18 bases lay in between. CDR1 is SEHNR and CDR2 is FQNEAQ in the germline V gene (reference sequence). CDR3 residues: CASSGGTHRVEAFF. In nucleotides, the CDR3 is TGTGCCAGCAGCGGCGGGACCCACCGGGTGGAAGCTTTCTTT. Variable domain in full (rest from reference TRBV7-9 and TRBJ1-1): DTGVSQNPRHKITKRGQNVTFRCDPISEHNRLYWYRQTLGQGPEFLTYFQNEAQLEKSRLLSDRFSAERPKGSFSTLEIQRTEQGDSAMYLCASSGGTHRVEAFFGQGTRLTVV.

This clonotype was counted at least ten times. The gene calls are TRBV20-1 and TRBJ1-1; D is unclear. Germline lookup yields CDR1 DFQATT and CDR2 SNEGSKA (reference sequence). The V end was cut by 7 bases, the J end by 3 bases, with 9 bases between. This CDR3 is 11 amino acids long. The DNA for the CDR3 is TGCAGTGTCGCGAGGGACACTGAAGCTTTCTTT. It specifies CSVARDTEAFF.

The chain employs TRBV7-2 and TRBJ1-6; D is undetermined. The V and J ends lost 9 bases and 10 bases respectively, with 22 bases between them. The length of the CDR3 is 15 residues. In germline, CDR1 is SGHTA, CDR2 FQGNSA. The CDR3 region is CASSIEEGYGSPLHF. In DNA, the CDR3 is TGTGCCAGTAGTATAGAGGAGGGTTATGGCTCACCCCTCCACTTT.

Ten or more counts support this clonotype. V and J are TRBV10-1 and TRBJ1-4; 7 bases match TRBD1. The germline CDR1 and CDR2 sequences are WNHNN and SYGVQD (reference sequence). V dropped 4 bases and J dropped 5; count of bases not matched to a gene: 7. The CDR3 totals 15 residues. The CDR3 coding sequence is TGCGCCAGCAGTGCCCAGGGGGGCCCCAATGAAAAACTGTTTTTT. Its translation: CASSAQGGPNEKLFF.

This chain uses TRBV11-2 with TRBJ1-4; D perhaps matches TRBD1 (6 bases). The CDR3 is 15 residues long. V shed 1 base and J shed 8 bases, with 14 bases lying between them. Germline CDR1 and CDR2: SGHAT and FQNNGV. CDR3 DNA: TGTGCCAGCAGCTTAGGGGGGGGGCCACGAGAAAAACTGTTTTTT. Encoded protein: CASSLGGGPREKLFF.

The chain couples TRBV12-3 or TRBV12-4 to TRBJ1-2; a weak D match, TRBD1 (5 bases). This CDR3 comprises 13 residues. V lost 3 bases, J lost 8 bases, and 13 bases lay in between. CDR3 in amino acids: CASSFVQGRGYTF. CDR3 bases: TGTGCCAGCAGTTTCGTTCAGGGCCGGGGCTACACCTTC.

At least ten counts were recorded for this clonotype. The chain links TRBV19 to TRBJ1-5; tentative D call: TRBD1 (6 bases). The V end lost 3 bases, the J end lost 7 bases, and 16 bases lay between the germline ends. CDR3 length: 15 residues. The germline V gene encodes CDR1 LNHDA and CDR2 SQIVND (reference sequence). The CDR3 reads CASSMNREVGQPQHF. The CDR3 nucleotides read TGTGCCAGTAGTATGAACAGGGAGGTAGGACAGCCCCAGCATTTT.

This clonotype was seen a handful of times. This chain links TRBV12-3 or TRBV12-4 with TRBJ1-6, with D perhaps TRBD1 (5 bases). This CDR3 is built from 16 residues. V lost 3 bases to trimming and J lost 8 bases, with 17 bases between them. CDR3 sequence reads: CASSFSGTKYDSPLHF. The DNA for the CDR3 is TGTGCCAGCAGTTTCTCCGGGACCAAATATGATTCACCCCTCCACTTT.

This clonotype came up a few times. The chain is built from TRBV6-1 and TRBJ1-1; no clear D gene. Deletions cut 6 bases from V and 4 bases from J, with 18 bases between. This CDR3 comprises 15 residues. The germline V gene has CDR1 MNHNS and CDR2 SASEGT. Written as DNA, the CDR3 is TGTGCCAGCAGCTCCCCGGCCCTACCCGCCACTGAAGCTTTCTTT. Residues: CASSSPALPATEAFF.

The J gene is TRBJ2-2, the V gene TRBV2; D may be TRBD1 (6 bases). There are 15 residues in the CDR3. Germline-derived CDR1 and CDR2 are SNHLY and FYNNEI. The ends were cut back, 6 bases at V and 6 bases at J, with 17 bases in the middle. The CDR3 loop is CASSLLQGAAGELFF. The DNA of the CDR3 is TGTGCCAGCAGCCTGTTACAGGGTGCGGCCGGGGAGCTGTTTTTT.

The rearrangement links TRBV25-1 to TRBJ1-4; D unresolved. The CDR3 totals 14 residues. Germline values: CDR1 MGHDK, CDR2 SYGVNS. The V end lost 5 bases, the J end lost 3 bases, and 10 bases lay between the germline ends. Here the CDR3 reads CASSYVASNEKLFF. The CDR3 nucleotides read TGTGCCAGCAGTTACGTCGCCTCTAATGAAAAACTGTTTTTT.

The V and J genes are TRBV20-1 and TRBJ2-7; D may be TRBD1 (6 bases). CDR1 is DFQATT and CDR2 is SNEGSKA in the germline V gene (reference sequence). Trimming took 6 bases from V and 2 from J, leaving 14 bases between them. The CDR3 is 13 residues long. The DNA of the CDR3 is TGCAGTGCACGGTCAGGGGAAGCCTACGAGCAGTACTTC. Translation: CSARSGEAYEQYF.

A note on this clonotype: This CDR3 is missing its conserved last phenylalanine or tryptophan, likely due to a read error. This chain uses TRBV7-2 with TRBJ1-1, with TRBD1 identical over 7 bases. This CDR3 spans 13 amino acids. The J segment lost 6 bases and the V segment lost 5 bases, leaving 6 bases of the junction unmatched. Germline lookup yields CDR1 SGHTA and CDR2 FQGNSA. In nucleotides, the CDR3 is TGTGCCAGCAGCCCCGGGACAGTCCCTGAAGCTTTCCTT. Its protein is CASSPGTVPEAFL.

The rearrangement uses TRBV6-5 and TRBJ2-7; 8 nucleotides line up with TRBD1. With V trimmed by 7 bases and J by 3 bases, 8 bases remained unmatched. This CDR3 is 14 amino acids long. Germline values: CDR1 MNHEY, CDR2 SVGAGI. The CDR3 spells CASTDGTGLYEQYF. The DNA of the CDR3 is TGTGCCAGCACTGACGGGACAGGCCTCTACGAGCAGTACTTC.

Of note for this clonotype: The CDR3 end shows no conserved phenylalanine or tryptophan, and so a read error is likely. The DNA is omitted, as the CDR3 cannot be located on it reliably, and the CDR3 follows TCRdb's listing. The rearrangement joins TRBV2 to TRBJ1-4. The germline V gene encodes CDR1 SNHLY and CDR2 FYNNEI. The CDR3 is 8 amino acids long, termini counted. CDR3 sequence: CASSETQV.